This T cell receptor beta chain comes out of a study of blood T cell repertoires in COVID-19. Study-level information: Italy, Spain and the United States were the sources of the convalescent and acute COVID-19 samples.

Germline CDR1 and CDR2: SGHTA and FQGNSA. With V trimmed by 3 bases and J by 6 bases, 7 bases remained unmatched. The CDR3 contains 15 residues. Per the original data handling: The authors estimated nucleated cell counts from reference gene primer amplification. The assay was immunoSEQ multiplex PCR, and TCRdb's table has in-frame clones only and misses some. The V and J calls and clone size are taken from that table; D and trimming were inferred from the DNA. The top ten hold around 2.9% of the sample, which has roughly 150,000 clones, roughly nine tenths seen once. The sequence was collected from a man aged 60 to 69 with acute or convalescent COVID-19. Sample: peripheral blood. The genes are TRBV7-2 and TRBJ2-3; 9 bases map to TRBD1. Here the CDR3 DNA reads TGTGCCAGCAGCTTTACAGGGGGCGGGATGGATACGCAGTATTTT. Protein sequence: CASSFTGGGMDTQYF. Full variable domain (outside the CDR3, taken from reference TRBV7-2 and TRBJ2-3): GAGVSQSPSNKVTEKGKDVELRCDPISGHTALYWYRQSLGQGLEFLIYFQGNSAPDKSGLPSDRFSAERTGGSVSTLTIQRTQQEDSAVYLCASSFTGGGMDTQYFGPGTRLTVL.